This passage covers 23 T cell receptor beta chains from one sample sequenced in a study of cytomegalovirus exposure and HLA in healthy donors. Vbeta (60) and Jbeta (13) primers were used in the PCR. The protocol was immunoSEQ multiplex PCR, while the TCRdb copy is restricted to in-frame clones and leaves out a portion. Here the sample spans tens of thousands of clones, about four fifths being singletons. The sequencing sample was made of PBMCs. These receptor sequences come from a woman in her twenties or thirties in good health and CMV-seronegative.

This chain joins TRBV4-1 and TRBJ1-6; 8 bases are shared with TRBD1. The V segment lost 3 bases and the J segment 14 bases; nucleotides outside the gene matches: 15. The germline V gene encodes CDR1 MGHRA and CDR2 YSYEKL. This CDR3 is 16 amino acids long. The CDR3 DNA is TGCGCCAGCAGCCAGACAGGGGCATCGAAAAGTTTGACCCTCCACTTT. Translating it yields CASSQTGASKSLTLHF.

The V and J genes are TRBV11-2 and TRBJ2-3; D is ambiguous. The CDR3 is 12 residues long. Germline-derived CDR1 and CDR2 are SGHAT and FQNNGV. V dropped 5 bases and J dropped 1 base, with 4 bases sitting between them. The CDR3 loop reads CASSTRTDTQYF. CDR3 coding DNA: TGTGCCAGCAGCACACGCACAGATACGCAGTATTTT.

This chain links TRBV18 with TRBJ1-4; 7 positions match TRBD1. The trim removed 4 bases at V and 0 bases at J, leaving 2 bases unmatched. CDR3 length equals 15 residues. Germline assignment: CDR1 KGHSH and CDR2 LQKENI. The CDR3 coding sequence is TGTGCCAGCTCACAGGGGGCGGCAACTAATGAAAAACTGTTTTTT. As protein: CASSQGAATNEKLFF.

Regarding this clone: A junction end diverges from the germline sequence, so it may reflect a read error. V gene TRBV7-7 combines with J gene TRBJ2-5; no clear D. Germline V gene lookup returns CDR1 SSHAT and CDR2 FNYEAQ (reference sequence). The CDR3 length is 14 residues. CDR3 sequence reads: CASSPVWQQETQYF. CDR3 in DNA: TGTGCTAGCAGCCCCGTGTGGCAGCAAGAGACCCAGTACTTC.

For this clone: An end of the junction differs from the germline gene, which may be a read error. The CDR3 DNA reads TGTTCCAGCAGCTTAGCGTGGCCAGGGCCTAGCAATCAGCCCCAGCATTTT. Its protein is CSSSLAWPGPSNQPQHF. The chain links TRBV7-9 to TRBJ1-5, with a weak D call TRBD1 (5 bases). Per germline, CDR1 SEHNR and CDR2 FQNEAQ (reference sequence). The CDR3 spans 17 residues.

CDR3 loop: CASSAFRTDNNYGYTF. Written as DNA, the CDR3 is TGTGCCAGCAGTGCCTTCCGGACGGACAATAACTATGGCTACACCTTC. The V and J genes are TRBV6-1 and TRBJ1-2; tentatively, D is TRBD1 (5 bases). The CDR3 is 16 residues long. In germline, CDR1 is MNHNS, CDR2 SASEGT. V was trimmed by 4 bases and J by 1 base, leaving 16 bases between them.

This chain joins TRBV5-5 and TRBJ2-7; 8 bases are a match to TRBD2. The CDR3 loop spans 15 amino acids. J gave up 7 bases and V 4 bases, and 13 bases lay outside the gene matches. Germline V gene data show CDR1 as SGHKS and CDR2 as YYEKEE (reference sequence). The CDR3, as DNA: TGTGCCAGCAGCCACGGGGCGGGGGGACCCTTGGAGCAGTACTTC. This gives the protein CASSHGAGGPLEQYF.

This clone showed up just once. The V call is TRBV18, the J call TRBJ2-7; 10 nucleotides match TRBD1. The CDR3 is made up of 15 amino acids. Losses at the gene ends were 4 bases for V and 5 bases for J; bases not matched to a gene: 8. The germline V gene has CDR1 KGHSH and CDR2 LQKENI. CDR3 loop: CASSRSGTGADEQYF. CDR3 in DNA: TGTGCCAGCTCACGGTCCGGGACAGGGGCTGACGAGCAGTACTTC.

The chain has TRBV7-9 and TRBJ2-7; maybe TRBD2 (5 bases). Trimming cost V 7 bases and J 2 bases, with 12 bases left between them. The germline CDR1 and CDR2 sequences are SEHNR and FQNEAQ (reference sequence). The CDR3 is 13 amino acids. CDR3 coding DNA: TGTGCCAGCACCTTGGACTTCGCCTACGAGCAGTACTTC. Translated, it gives CASTLDFAYEQYF. The full variable domain, in which reference TRBV7-9 and TRBJ2-7 provide the parts outside the CDR3, is DTGVSQNPRHKITKRGQNVTFRCDPISEHNRLYWYRQTLGQGPEFLTYFQNEAQLEKSRLLSDRFSAERPKGSFSTLEIQRTEQGDSAMYLCASTLDFAYEQYFGPGTRLTVT.

This sequence joins TRBV9 and TRBJ2-2, with a tentative D call TRBD2 (6 bases). Germline V CDR1 and CDR2: SGDLS, YYNGEE. V dropped 4 bases and J dropped 5 bases, with 9 bases sitting between them. This CDR3 is built from 13 residues. CDR3 sequence: CASSSGRTGELFF. The CDR3 region has the DNA TGTGCCAGCAGCTCCGGGAGAACCGGGGAGCTGTTTTTT.

The CDR3 DNA follows: TGTGCCAGCAGCCCGAGGTTGTCCACTAACTATGGCTACACCTTC. Protein product: CASSPRLSTNYGYTF. The genes are TRBV27 and TRBJ1-2; no firm D call. Trimming pared 6 bases from V and 0 bases from J, leaving 14 bases between. The length of the CDR3 is 15 residues. Per germline, CDR1 MNHEY and CDR2 SMNVEV (reference sequence).

The chain has TRBV7-9 and TRBJ2-5; D is possibly TRBD1 (6 bases). With the DNA end fitting TRBJ2-7 better, the J assignment may be wrong. The CDR3 covers 15 residues. CDR1 and CDR2 from the germline V gene are SEHNR and FQNEAQ (reference sequence). The CDR3 DNA reads as TGTGCCAGCAGCTTAGCAGGACAGTGGGGTTACGAGCAGTACTTC. This sequence encodes CASSLAGQWGYEQYF.

The CDR3 here is CASRPSGQGFGEQYF. Written as DNA, the CDR3 is TGTGCCAGTAGGCCCTCGGGACAGGGGTTTGGCGAGCAGTACTTC. The chain carries TRBV19 and TRBJ2-7, with 10 bases matching TRBD1. This CDR3 has 15 residues. Germline assignment: CDR1 LNHDA and CDR2 SQIVND (reference sequence). V lost 6 bases, J lost 6 bases, and 11 bases stayed unmatched.

The chain recombines TRBV5-4 with TRBJ2-1; TRBD2 aligns across 8 bases. The V and J ends lost 0 bases and 7 bases, in that order; junction bases with no gene match: 9. Germline V gene data show CDR1 as SGHNT and CDR2 as YYREEE (reference sequence). There are 16 residues in the CDR3. The CDR3 region is CASSLDAGGAGNEQFF. CDR3 in DNA: TGTGCCAGCAGCTTGGATGCCGGGGGGGCGGGGAATGAGCAGTTCTTC.

V usage is TRBV9 and J usage is TRBJ1-2; weak D call: TRBD1 (5 bases). This CDR3 comprises 14 residues. Germline-derived CDR1 and CDR2 are SGDLS and YYNGEE. V shed 2 bases and J shed 4 bases, with 12 bases lying between them. In nucleotides, the CDR3 is TGTGCCAGCAGCGTGGGCAGGGCAGTCTATGGCTACACCTTC. Amino acid sequence: CASSVGRAVYGYTF.

This clone has just a few counts. The chain joins TRBV7-6 to TRBJ2-1; TRBD1 matches 7 bases. Germline CDR1 and CDR2: SGHVS and FNYEAQ. With 5 bases clipped from V and 5 bases from J, the junction kept 6 bases outside the gene matches. This CDR3 comprises 14 residues. The CDR3 DNA reads as TGTGCCAGCAGCACGACAGGGTTGGACAATGAGCAGTTCTTC. Amino acid sequence: CASSTTGLDNEQFF.

V is TRBV6-1 and J is TRBJ2-2; D perhaps matches TRBD2 (6 bases). The V end lost 2 bases, the J end lost 6 bases, and 22 bases lay between the germline ends. The CDR3 has 18 amino acids. Germline V gives CDR1 MNHNS, CDR2 SASEGT. CDR3 protein: CASSEIEWASEFAGELFF. The CDR3 region has the DNA TGTGCCAGCAGTGAAATCGAGTGGGCTAGCGAGTTCGCCGGGGAGCTGTTTTTT.

The chain has TRBV5-1 and TRBJ2-2; the D gene is possibly TRBD1 (5 bases). The CDR3 contains 17 residues. Trimming took 1 base from V and 0 from J, leaving 13 bases between them. The germline CDR1 and CDR2 sequences are SGHRS and YFSETQ. The CDR3 protein is CASSLLWGGANTGELFF. The CDR3 DNA sequence: TGCGCCAGCAGCTTGCTCTGGGGCGGAGCGAACACCGGGGAGCTGTTTTTT.

The chain is built from TRBV6-5 and TRBJ2-7; 7 positions agree with TRBD1. V lost 9 bases to trimming and J lost 6 bases; unmatched junction nucleotides: 11. The CDR3 has 13 amino acids. Germline V lookup: CDR1 MNHEY, CDR2 SVGAGI. The CDR3 reads CASRTGGGSEQYF. DNA for the CDR3: TGTGCCAGTAGGACAGGTGGTGGCTCCGAGCAGTACTTC.

This clone was counted between two and nine times. J is TRBJ1-2 and V is TRBV7-9, with D possibly matching TRBD1 (5 bases). In germline, CDR1 is SEHNR, CDR2 FQNEAQ (reference sequence). The CDR3 has 13 residues. V shed 5 bases and J shed 5 bases, with 12 bases lying between them. CDR3 region: CASSPGGEYGYTF. CDR3 nucleotides: TGTGCCAGCAGCCCGGGGGGGGAATATGGCTACACCTTC.

The rearrangement joins TRBV19 to TRBJ1-1; 7 bases are a match to TRBD1. Germline lookup yields CDR1 LNHDA and CDR2 SQIVND (reference sequence). This CDR3 comprises 15 residues. V lost 5 bases to trimming and J lost 0 bases; unmatched junction nucleotides: 6. The CDR3: CASSWDSSMNTEAFF. The CDR3 region has the DNA TGTGCCAGTAGTTGGGACAGTTCCATGAACACTGAAGCTTTCTTT.

The chain combines TRBV28 with TRBJ1-1, with D possibly being TRBD1 (6 bases). V lost 5 bases and J 1 base, leaving 14 bases between the germline ends. The CDR3 extends over 15 amino acids. Germline CDR1 reads MDHEN; CDR2 reads SYDVKM. The CDR3 protein is CASSTPGGQNTEAFF. In DNA, the CDR3 is TGTGCCAGCAGTACCCCCGGGGGGCAGAACACTGAAGCTTTCTTT. Using reference TRBV28 and TRBJ1-1 for the parts outside the CDR3, the full variable domain is DVKVTQSSRYLVKRTGEKVFLECVQDMDHENMFWYRQDPGLGLRLIYFSYDVKMKEKGDIPEGYSVSREKKERFSLILESASTNQTSMYLCASSTPGGQNTEAFFGQGTRLTVV.

The rearrangement joins TRBV28 to TRBJ1-6; TRBD1 aligns across 7 bases. The CDR3 is 16 residues long. Germline loops: CDR1 MDHEN, CDR2 SYDVKM. The trim removed 7 bases at V and 6 bases at J, leaving 12 bases unmatched. CDR3 sequence reads: CASKSPAGTVNSPLHF. The CDR3 DNA follows: TGTGCCAGCAAGTCTCCGGCCGGGACAGTTAATTCACCCCTCCACTTT.